This paragraph reports one T cell receptor beta chain. Losses at the gene ends were 7 bases for V and 13 bases for J; bases not matched to a gene: 13. This CDR3 is built from 14 residues. The germline V gene has CDR1 SNHLY and CDR2 FYNNEI. Some clones are missing from TCRdb's copy, which holds only in-frame ones; the method was immunoSEQ multiplex PCR. The data show 250,000 to 300,000 clones, 80% to 90% seen once. This entry belongs to a study of blood T cell repertoires in COVID-19. Study as a whole: Samples of COVID-19 (acute and convalescent) were obtained from the United States, Italy and Spain. Nucleic acid was either cDNA or gDNA, and it came from T cells, B-cell-depleted T cells, or PBMCs.

The clonotype comes from a woman aged 40 to 49 with acute or convalescent COVID-19. Sequencing input: peripheral blood. The J gene is TRBJ2-1, the V gene TRBV2; 10 nucleotides align to TRBD1. CDR3 protein: CASKGTGAAGQQFF. CDR3 coding DNA: TGTGCCAGCAAGGGGACAGGGGCCGCGGGACAACAGTTCTTC.